The clone carrying this T cell receptor (beta chain) came up a few times. This table comes from immunoSEQ multiplex PCR, and its TCRdb copy is limited to in-frame clones, with some not included. The profile shows under 200,000 clones, around four fifths of them singletons. During active infection, Seattle patients enrolled and were then monitored through disease. This sample was taken from a study of blood T cell repertoires in COVID-19. Study as a whole: Collection of acute and convalescent COVID-19 samples took place in the United States, Italy and Spain. Sample material is recorded as cDNA or gDNA derived from T cells, B-cell-depleted T cells, or PBMCs.

The receptor's source is a woman older than 75 with COVID-19, enrolled during active disease. The sequencing input was peripheral blood.

The CDR3 here is CASSLEGAGETQYF. The CDR3 DNA reads TGCGCCAGCAGCTTGGAGGGAGCGGGGGAGACCCAGTACTTC. The J gene is TRBJ2-5, the V gene TRBV5-1; TRBD2 matches 7 bases. The V gene's germline CDR1 is SGHRS and CDR2 YFSETQ. This CDR3 contains 14 residues. V trimming: 0 bases; J trimming: 5 bases; junction bases outside the gene matches: 4. The full variable domain, with the rest looked up from reference TRBV5-1 and TRBJ2-5, is KAGVTQTPRYLIKTRGQQVTLSCSPISGHRSVSWYQQTPGQGLQFLFEYFSETQRNKGNFPGRFSGRQFSNSRSEMNVSTLELGDSALYLCASSLEGAGETQYFGPGTRLLVL.